Many counts were recorded for the clone carrying this T cell receptor beta chain. This specimen belongs to a study of T cells in Graves' hyperthyroidism and ophthalmopathy. Amplified TCR beta CDR3 regions came from RNA transcripts. HTBI primers were the set used in a first-round RT-PCR of the TCR CDR3. A single record per CDR3 protein comes from TCRdb applying MiXCR to the multiplex PCR reads. The data hold hundreds of thousands of distinct CDR3 sequences, with over 12% observed a single time. The germline gives CDR1 SGHTA, CDR2 FQGTGA. There are 14 residues in the CDR3. Trimming removed 4 bases from V and 12 bases from J; junction bases left unmatched: 11.

The rearrangement joins TRBV7-3 to TRBJ2-4, with 8 bases identical to TRBD2. This receptor was identified in a man in his fifties or sixties with Graves' ophthalmopathy. Sequencing was carried out using blood. The CDR3 nucleotides read TGTGCCAGCAGCTACCCAGAGCGGGAGAAGGGTCAGTACTTC. This translates into CASSYPEREKGQYF.